This entry features one T cell receptor (beta chain) sequence. As yet, its antigen is unknown. The V gene's germline CDR1 is DFQATT and CDR2 SNEGSKA (reference sequence). The CDR3 contains 13 residues. Unmatched junction bases numbered 6, after V lost 5 bases and J lost 5 bases. TCRalpha and TCRbeta libraries used 5'RACE with constant-segment primers and UMIs. TCRdb reprocessed the 5' RACE reads with MiXCR, giving one entry per CDR3 protein. The data show about 400,000 distinct CDR3 sequences, 20% to 30% seen once. This sample is part of a study of T-cell memory formation after mild COVID-19. Study information: The two donors had largely donor-specific TCR clusters. General study results and limits: Certain responding clones were present in pre-infection memory, suggesting participation of cross-reactive memory. Contracting clones localized mainly to CM and EM when CD4+ and mainly to EMRA when CD8+.

This receptor was obtained from an adult woman who had mild COVID-19 (a few samples of this study predate the infection). Cell type and time point are not known. Specimen: PBMCs or a T cell subset sorted from them (not recorded which). This chain links TRBV20-1 with TRBJ2-3, with 8 positions matching TRBD1. The CDR3 reads CSAFPTGEDTQYF. The CDR3 nucleotides are TGCAGTGCTTTTCCGACAGGGGAAGATACGCAGTATTTT.